These T cell receptor beta chains were read from a single sample in a study of T cell responses to AZD1222 COVID-19 vaccine. Repertoires were generated with immunoSEQ multiplex PCR, while TCRdb's copy carries only in-frame clones and drops some. The sample holds about 170,000 clones, over 85% seen once. The source material was peripheral blood, sampled on day 0 of AZD1222 vaccination. Source of these receptors: an adult in good health. The CDR3 runs from the conserved cysteine through the conserved F or W. Fields, in order: D gene, clone size, V gene, J gene, CDR3 DNA, CDR3 protein. A D gene is named only where the DNA matches it firmly. Not every row has a clone size; where given, it reads once, few, many or a size class.

D gene: TRBD1; clone size: once; V gene: TRBV19; J gene: TRBJ2-2; CDR3 DNA: TGTGCCAGTAGGGGGACAGGGGGGACCGGGGAGCTGTTTTTT; CDR3 protein: CASRGTGGTGELFF
D gene: .; clone size: .; V gene: TRBV18; J gene: TRBJ1-4; CDR3 DNA: TGTGCCAGCTCACCACCTAATGGGGTAGTGGCAACTAATGAAAAACTGTTTTTT; CDR3 protein: CASSPPNGVVATNEKLFF
D gene: TRBD2; clone size: .; V gene: TRBV5-1; J gene: TRBJ2-3; CDR3 DNA: TGCGCCAGCAGCACGGGACTAGCGGGAGCGGGAGATACGCAGTATTTT; CDR3 protein: CASSTGLAGAGDTQYF
D gene: .; clone size: .; V gene: TRBV19; J gene: TRBJ2-7; CDR3 DNA: TGTGCCAGTAGTATTGGACTTTCCTACGAGCAGTACTTC; CDR3 protein: CASSIGLSYEQYF
D gene: .; clone size: .; V gene: TRBV6-5; J gene: TRBJ2-2; CDR3 DNA: TGTGCCAGCAGTACCCTCTGGCACCAAACCGGGGAGCTGTTTTTT; CDR3 protein: CASSTLWHQTGELFF
D gene: .; clone size: once; V gene: TRBV9; J gene: TRBJ2-2; CDR3 DNA: TGTGCCAGCAGCGTAGCACCCAGCCCGAACACCGGGGAGCTGTTTTTT; CDR3 protein: CASSVAPSPNTGELFF
D gene: .; clone size: .; V gene: TRBV27; J gene: TRBJ1-6; CDR3 DNA: TGTGCCAGCAGTTCAGACAGGTTGGGGAATTCACCCCTCCACTTT; CDR3 protein: CASSSDRLGNSPLHF
D gene: TRBD1; clone size: .; V gene: TRBV5-6; J gene: TRBJ1-2; CDR3 DNA: TGTGCCAGCAGCTTGCTGGGACAGGGGGCGAACAGGTGGGACTATGGCTACACCTTC; CDR3 protein: CASSLLGQGANRWDYGYTF
D gene: TRBD2; clone size: .; V gene: TRBV6-5; J gene: TRBJ2-7; CDR3 DNA: TGTGCCAGCAGTTACTCGGGACTAGTTAGCTCCTACGAGCAGTACTTC; CDR3 protein: CASSYSGLVSSYEQYF
D gene: .; clone size: few; V gene: TRBV30; J gene: TRBJ2-7; CDR3 DNA: TGTGCCTGGAGTGTACGAAGGTCCGGGTTATCCTACGAGCAGTACTTC; CDR3 protein: CAWSVRRSGLSYEQYF
D gene: .; clone size: once; V gene: TRBV5-1; J gene: TRBJ1-1; CDR3 DNA: TGCGCCAGCAGCGGGGGGAACACTGAAGCTTTCTTT; CDR3 protein: CASSGGNTEAFF
D gene: .; clone size: .; V gene: TRBV5-1; J gene: TRBJ1-2; CDR3 DNA: TGCGCCAGCAGCTTGGGGGATATCGACTATGGCTACACCTTC; CDR3 protein: CASSLGDIDYGYTF
D gene: .; clone size: .; V gene: TRBV18; J gene: TRBJ1-2; CDR3 DNA: TGTGCCAGCTCACCAGGAGGGGATGATGGCTACACCTTC; CDR3 protein: CASSPGGDDGYTF
D gene: TRBD2; clone size: .; V gene: TRBV15; J gene: TRBJ2-1; CDR3 DNA: TGTGCCACCAGCAGAGTGGGACTAGCGGGTCCGTTCTTC; CDR3 protein: CATSRVGLAGPFF
D gene: TRBD1; clone size: .; V gene: TRBV15; J gene: TRBJ2-7; CDR3 DNA: TGTGCCACCAGCAGAGGTGGGACAGGGGCCTACGAGCAGTACTTC; CDR3 protein: CATSRGGTGAYEQYF
D gene: .; clone size: .; V gene: TRBV11-2; J gene: TRBJ1-6; CDR3 DNA: TGTGCCAGCAGCCCACTAGGTCCGGGGCAGAAATATAATTCACCCCTCCACTTT; CDR3 protein: CASSPLGPGQKYNSPLHF
D gene: .; clone size: .; V gene: TRBV19; J gene: TRBJ2-7; CDR3 DNA: TGTGCCAGTAGTATTGATGAGGGGACCTCCTACGAGCAGTACTTC; CDR3 protein: CASSIDEGTSYEQYF
D gene: TRBD1; clone size: .; V gene: TRBV18; J gene: TRBJ1-3; CDR3 DNA: TGTGCCAGCTCACTACACCAAGGAAAGGACAGGGGTCGAAACACCATATATTTT; CDR3 protein: CASSLHQGKDRGRNTIYF
D gene: TRBD2; clone size: .; V gene: TRBV4-2; J gene: TRBJ2-5; CDR3 DNA: TGTGCCAGCAGCCATAGCGGGGGGGGCCAAGAGACCCAGTACTTC; CDR3 protein: CASSHSGGGQETQYF
D gene: .; clone size: .; V gene: TRBV5-1; J gene: TRBJ1-2; CDR3 DNA: TGCGCCAGCAGCTTCTCGGGCCCTACTAACTATGGCTACACCTTC; CDR3 protein: CASSFSGPTNYGYTF
D gene: .; clone size: .; V gene: TRBV6-5; J gene: TRBJ1-3; CDR3 DNA: TGTGCCAGCAGGAAAGAACAGGCCGGAAACACCATATATTTT; CDR3 protein: CASRKEQAGNTIYF
D gene: TRBD1; clone size: .; V gene: TRBV5-1; J gene: TRBJ2-5; CDR3 DNA: TGCGCCAGCAGCTACACAGGGGGCGCGGAGACCCAGTACTTC; CDR3 protein: CASSYTGGAETQYF
D gene: TRBD1; clone size: .; V gene: TRBV6-1; J gene: TRBJ2-7; CDR3 DNA: TGTGCCAGCAGTGAAGGGGGGACAGGAGCCTACGAGCAGTACTTC; CDR3 protein: CASSEGGTGAYEQYF
D gene: .; clone size: .; V gene: TRBV6-5; J gene: TRBJ1-5; CDR3 DNA: TGTGCCAGCAGTTACTCGAGGGGGGATCAGCCCCAGCATTTT; CDR3 protein: CASSYSRGDQPQHF
D gene: .; clone size: .; V gene: TRBV2; J gene: TRBJ1-3; CDR3 DNA: TGTGCCAGCAGTGTGGACCCCTGGGGCGCTGGAAACACCATATATTTT; CDR3 protein: CASSVDPWGAGNTIYF
D gene: TRBD1; clone size: once; V gene: TRBV18; J gene: TRBJ1-2; CDR3 DNA: TGTGCCAGCTCACCACAGAGGACAGGGGAGAATGGCTACACCTTC; CDR3 protein: CASSPQRTGENGYTF
D gene: .; clone size: few; V gene: TRBV9; J gene: TRBJ1-3; CDR3 DNA: TGTGCCAGCAGCGGGGGTCGGGGCCTTGGAAACACCATATATTTT; CDR3 protein: CASSGGRGLGNTIYF
D gene: TRBD2; clone size: .; V gene: TRBV6-5; J gene: TRBJ2-7; CDR3 DNA: TGTGCCAGCGGGGTCGAGCGGGGGTCCTACGAGCAGTACTTC; CDR3 protein: CASGVERGSYEQYF
D gene: .; clone size: .; V gene: TRBV12-3/TRBV12-4; J gene: TRBJ1-6; CDR3 DNA: TGTGCCAGCAGTCAGGGAGGATGGACACCCCTCCACTTT; CDR3 protein: CASSQGGWTPLHF
D gene: .; clone size: .; V gene: TRBV12-3/TRBV12-4; J gene: TRBJ1-1; CDR3 DNA: TGTGCCAGCGGGGGTAGTGTGGAGGTTGAAGCTTTCTTT; CDR3 protein: CASGGSVEVEAFF
D gene: .; clone size: .; V gene: TRBV5-4; J gene: TRBJ2-3; CDR3 DNA: TGTGCCAGCAGCTCGACCCCGGCGGGTTTGGGGGCAGATACGCAGTATTTT; CDR3 protein: CASSSTPAGLGADTQYF
D gene: TRBD2; clone size: .; V gene: TRBV7-3; J gene: TRBJ2-3; CDR3 DNA: TGTGCCAGCAGCCGAGGGACTAGTCCGGCAGATACGCAGTATTTT; CDR3 protein: CASSRGTSPADTQYF
D gene: TRBD1; clone size: .; V gene: TRBV7-9; J gene: TRBJ2-7; CDR3 DNA: TGTGCCAGCAGCTTAGGTCCTACAGGGGTCACCTACGAGCAGTACTTC; CDR3 protein: CASSLGPTGVTYEQYF